The clone carrying this T cell receptor beta chain occurred once. This sample was included in a study of cytomegalovirus exposure and HLA in healthy donors. In the study overall: Genotyping showed 81% of 398 donors falling in the Caucasian-associated ancestry cluster.

After removal of 2 bases from V and 7 bases from J, the junction contained 6 bases not matched to a gene. Germline values: CDR1 SGHDT, CDR2 YYEEEE. This CDR3 has 14 residues. A multiplex PCR was run with 60 Vbeta primers and 13 Jbeta primers. Sequenced by immunoSEQ multiplex PCR; TCRdb stores in-frame clones only, minus some. The sample shows approximately 160,000 clones, approximately 81% of them seen only once. The TCR originated in a male donor in good health and CMV-seronegative. The sequencing sample was made of PBMCs. The rearrangement uses TRBV5-6 and TRBJ1-5, with 7 bases identical to TRBD1. The CDR3 protein is CASSLQGSEQPQHF. CDR3 DNA sequence: TGTGCCAGCAGCTTACAGGGGTCAGAACAGCCCCAGCATTTT.